These 14 T cell receptor beta chains were sequenced from one sample in a study of regulatory T cells in long-lasting Graves disease. Time point given: newly diagnosed GD, antithyroid drugs for less than 3 months. PBMC RNA was the source of the TCR library. Both iRepertoire HTBI primers and Arm-PCR of CDR3 regions were used to build the TCR beta libraries. Via MiXCR, TCRdb re-called the multiplex PCR reads, giving one row per CDR3 protein. The table has about 460,000 distinct CDR3 sequences, around 13% seen once; the top ten hold around a sixth. This sample was shared with a second study, whose subject was T cells in Graves' hyperthyroidism and ophthalmopathy.

The source material was peripheral blood mononuclear cells (PBMCs), sampled at new diagnosis, from a patient treated with antithyroid drugs. The receptors stem from a woman aged 50 to 65 with Graves disease.

This clonotype showed up just a few times. The chain has TRBV6-4 and TRBJ2-1; a weak D match, TRBD1 (6 bases). This CDR3 comprises 17 residues. Deletions cut 5 bases from V and 9 bases from J, with 26 bases between. The germline gives CDR1 MRHNA, CDR2 SNTAGT. The CDR3 is CASSYTEGTGPWGEQFF. The CDR3 nucleotides are TGTGCCAGCAGTTACACCGAGGGAACAGGGCCTTGGGGTGAGCAGTTCTTC.

This clonotype was recorded at least ten times. The chain couples TRBV27 to TRBJ1-1; 12 positions agree with TRBD1. The CDR3 loop spans 17 amino acids. With V trimmed by 5 bases and J by 4 bases, 11 bases remained unmatched. The germline gives CDR1 MNHEY, CDR2 SMNVEV (reference sequence). CDR3 in amino acids: CASSPMTGTGGGTEAFF. The CDR3 region has the DNA TGTGCCAGCAGTCCGATGACCGGGACAGGGGGCGGCACTGAAGCTTTCTTT.

This clonotype was counted many times. This chain uses TRBV2 with TRBJ1-5; D unclear. CDR1 is SNHLY, CDR2 FYNNEI, per germline. Trimming removed 6 bases at V and 0 bases at J, with 12 bases between. The length of the CDR3 is 15 residues. The CDR3 DNA reads TGTGCCAGCAGGCAACAGAGTTATAGCAATCAGCCCCAGCATTTT. Amino acids: CASRQQSYSNQPQHF. The full variable domain, completed using reference TRBV2 and TRBJ1-5, is EPEVTQTPSHQVTQMGQEVILRCVPISNHLYFYWYRQILGQKVEFLVSFYNNEISEKSEIFDDQFSVERPDGSNFTLKIRSTKLEDSAMYFCASRQQSYSNQPQHFGDGTRLSIL.

This clonotype came up a few times. The chain couples TRBV28 to TRBJ1-1; D is ambiguous. The V and J ends lost 1 base and 0 bases respectively, with 9 bases between them. The CDR3 is made up of 15 amino acids. Germline V gene lookup returns CDR1 MDHEN and CDR2 SYDVKM. CDR3 bases: TGTGCCAGCAGTTTATCTACACCCATGAACACTGAAGCTTTCTTT. This gives the protein CASSLSTPMNTEAFF. The whole variable domain, filled in from reference TRBV28 and TRBJ1-1, reads DVKVTQSSRYLVKRTGEKVFLECVQDMDHENMFWYRQDPGLGLRLIYFSYDVKMKEKGDIPEGYSVSREKKERFSLILESASTNQTSMYLCASSLSTPMNTEAFFGQGTRLTVV.

This clonotype has a handful of counts. The gene calls are TRBV7-2 and TRBJ1-5; the D is unclear. The CDR3 contains 13 residues. The germline gives CDR1 SGHTA, CDR2 FQGNSA. The V and J ends lost 3 bases and 4 bases respectively, with 7 bases between them. The CDR3: CASSLQENQPQHF. In DNA form, the CDR3 reads TGTGCCAGCAGCTTGCAAGAAAATCAGCCCCAGCATTTT.

This clonotype has at least ten counts. The DNA of the CDR3 is TGTGCCAGCAGAACTCCCCAGGGTGGTTACGAGCAGTACTTC. Translating it yields CASRTPQGGYEQYF. This rearrangement joins TRBV28 to TRBJ2-7; perhaps TRBD1 as D (5 bases). The V end was cut by 6 bases, the J end by 4 bases, with 16 bases between. Germline V gives CDR1 MDHEN, CDR2 SYDVKM. This CDR3 has 14 amino acids.

Comment on this clonotype: This may be a read error: a much more frequent sequence differs by one nucleotide. The conserved phenylalanine or tryptophan is not found at the CDR3 terminus, so this likely reflects a read error. The J gene is TRBJ2-7, the V gene TRBV7-9, with 7 bases aligning to TRBD1. V trimming: 5 bases; J trimming: 5 bases; junction bases outside the gene matches: 12. The germline V gene encodes CDR1 SEHNR and CDR2 FQNEAQ (reference sequence). The length of the CDR3 is 15 residues. CDR3 coding DNA: TGTGCCAGCAGCCCCCGCGCGACAGGGAACGACGAGCAGTACTTG. It is translated as CASSPRATGNDEQYL.

This clonotype showed up just a few times. V is TRBV11-2 and J is TRBJ1-1; TRBD1 aligns across 8 bases. J gave up 0 bases and V 4 bases, and 13 bases lay outside the gene matches. The length of the CDR3 is 18 residues. Germline-derived CDR1 and CDR2 are SGHAT and FQNNGV. The CDR3 DNA reads TGTGCCAGCAGCTCGGTTCGGTCCGGGACAGGTCTGAACACTGAAGCTTTCTTT. Its translation: CASSSVRSGTGLNTEAFF.

This clonotype was seen ten or more times. The genes are TRBV6-2 or TRBV6-3 and TRBJ2-3; TRBD1 aligns across 7 bases. Looked up from germline, CDR1 is MNHEY and CDR2 is SVGEGT. V was clipped by 6 bases and J by 0 bases; unmatched bases: 21. The CDR3 length is 20 residues. CDR3 protein: CASRLSPLQKPGQSTDTQYF. CDR3 in DNA: TGTGCCAGCAGGTTATCCCCCCTTCAAAAGCCGGGACAGAGCACAGATACGCAGTATTTT.

This clonotype has ten or more counts. The chain uses TRBV12-3 or TRBV12-4 and TRBJ1-2, with a possible D match to TRBD1 (5 bases). This CDR3 contains 14 residues. V lost 2 bases to trimming and J lost 4 bases, with 11 bases between them. CDR3 in DNA: TGTGCCAGCAGTTTAACGCAGGGATCCTATGGCTACACCTTC. Translation: CASSLTQGSYGYTF.

This rearrangement joins TRBV19 to TRBJ2-5, with D uncertain. There are 15 residues in the CDR3. Germline V gives CDR1 LNHDA, CDR2 SQIVND (reference sequence). V lost 5 bases and J 2 bases, leaving 15 bases between the germline ends. The CDR3 bases are TGTGCCAGTAGTGCCTCCCGAGGTTTGCAAGAGACCCAGTACTTC. This encodes CASSASRGLQETQYF.

The rearrangement uses TRBV4-1 and TRBJ1-2, with 8 bases aligning to TRBD1. CDR1 is MGHRA, CDR2 YSYEKL, per germline. The CDR3 totals 16 residues. The V segment lost 4 bases and the J segment 0 bases; nucleotides outside the gene matches: 7. In nucleotides, the CDR3 is TGCGCCAGCAGCCCGAGGACAGGGACCCCTAACTATGGCTACACCTTC. It encodes CASSPRTGTPNYGYTF.

This clonotype was seen a handful of times. J is TRBJ2-3 and V is TRBV7-2, with a tentative D call TRBD2 (5 bases). In germline, CDR1 is SGHTA, CDR2 FQGNSA. V lost 11 bases and J 2 bases, leaving 14 bases between the germline ends. CDR3 length equals 13 residues. CDR3 residues: CAVPGIFTDTQYF. The CDR3 DNA reads as TGTGCCGTGCCGGGGATTTTCACAGATACGCAGTATTTT.

This clonotype was observed many times. The rearrangement joins TRBV28 to TRBJ1-5; maybe TRBD1 (6 bases). The V gene's germline CDR1 is MDHEN and CDR2 SYDVKM. The CDR3 is 17 residues long. V dropped 3 bases and J dropped 4 bases, with 19 bases sitting between them. CDR3 nucleotides: TGTGCCAGCAGTTTTAGACCAGGGGCCAGGGGAAATCAGCCCCAGCATTTT. Protein sequence: CASSFRPGARGNQPQHF.